This TCR beta chain was retrieved from a study of response to subunit inactivated influenza vaccine. Regarding the study as a whole: The authors offered the suggestion that each seasonal influenza vaccination recruits few new T cells.

V shed 1 base and J 4 bases; nucleotides not matched to a gene: 2. CDR1 DFQATT and CDR2 SNEGSKA come from the germline V gene (reference sequence). The CDR3 has 15 residues. TCRdb itself ran the RT-PCR reads through MiXCR, one entry per CDR3 protein. Counted here are hundreds of thousands of distinct CDR3 sequences, less than 8% occurring once; the ten biggest clones make up 13%. Of note for this clonotype: Its antigen is unknown.

This sequence originates from a man between 50 and 75 years old who received an inactivated influenza vaccine. The rearrangement links TRBV20-1 to TRBJ2-1, with 12 bases fitting TRBD2. The specimen was PBMCs from blood, collected approximately 25 months after vaccination. The DNA of the CDR3 is TGCAGTGCTAGAGGACTAGCGGGAGCTTACAATGAGCAGTTCTTC. It translates to CSARGLAGAYNEQFF.